This T cell receptor (beta chain) stems from a study of T cell responses to AZD1222 COVID-19 vaccine. CDR1 and CDR2 from the germline V gene are SGHVS and FQNEAQ. The CDR3 is 15 amino acids. The trim removed 8 bases at V and 2 bases at J, leaving 9 bases unmatched. Study conclusions and caveats: At baseline, just a handful of AZD1222 recipients tested seropositive. Repertoires were obtained only post-peak T cell response.

Some clones are missing from TCRdb's copy, which holds only in-frame ones; the method was immunoSEQ multiplex PCR. The sample contains 90,000 to 120,000 clones, approximately 86% of which appear only once. As to this clone: Its antigen is unidentified.

The sample consisted of peripheral blood, taken on day 0 of AZD1222 vaccination. The chain carries TRBV7-8 and TRBJ2-5, with 9 positions matching TRBD1. The receptor's source is an adult in good health. In nucleotides, the CDR3 is TGTGCCAGCGTCGGGACAGGGTTACTTCAAGAGACCCAGTACTTC. Translated: CASVGTGLLQETQYF.